These 23 T cell receptor beta chains originate from one sample sequenced in a study of blood T cells in healthy people across ages. A second PCR, run for roughly 7 to 12 cycles, used a sample-barcoded 5' primer plus a J-beta primer mix. One entry per CDR3 protein, called by TCRdb with MiXCR from the 5' RACE reads. The sample has approximately 960,000 distinct CDR3 sequences, about 27% seen once; the top ten hold roughly a tenth. The sample was also linked to a second study, of T cells of mothers and their children.

The source material was blood. Every receptor here comes from a woman in her 40s in good health.

This clonotype was seen only a few times. This rearrangement joins TRBV7-9 to TRBJ1-2; D unclear. V was trimmed by 2 bases and J by 6 bases, leaving 10 bases between them. The CDR3 is 13 amino acids. Germline CDR1 is SEHNR and CDR2 is FQNEAQ (reference sequence). The CDR3 region is CASSLTGNNGYTF. The CDR3 nucleotides read TGTGCCAGCAGCTTAACGGGGAACAATGGCTACACCTTC.

Comment on this clonotype: A single base separates this from a much larger clone, so it may be a read error. The chain employs TRBV7-2 and TRBJ2-3; 12 bases align to TRBD2. The CDR3 is 16 amino acids. Germline CDR1 and CDR2: SGHTA and FQGNSA. The CDR3 loop reads CAGSLALAGGIDTQYF. The CDR3, as DNA: TGTGCCGGCAGCTTAGCACTAGCGGGGGGAATCGATACGCAGTATTTT.

This clonotype was counted between two and nine times. V and J are TRBV18 and TRBJ1-1; no firm D call. CDR3 size: 11 residues. V was clipped by 3 bases and J by 11 bases, with 10 bases between them. Per germline, CDR1 KGHSH and CDR2 LQKENI. The CDR3 nucleotides are TGTGCCAGCTCACCGGATCGAGGGGCTTTCTTT. Protein sequence: CASSPDRGAFF.

This chain's CDR3 is CASSPPLTFGNYGYTF. Written as DNA, the CDR3 is TGTGCCAGCTCACCACCGTTAACCTTCGGGAACTATGGCTACACCTTC. The rearrangement links TRBV18 to TRBJ1-2; D remains ambiguous. The V gene's germline CDR1 is KGHSH and CDR2 LQKENI. V gave up 0 bases and J gave up 2 bases, with 13 bases separating them. The CDR3 is 16 residues long.

This clonotype has at least ten counts. A much larger clone differs by one base, so this may be a read error. The chain employs TRBV6-4 and TRBJ2-3; D gene unclear. The CDR3 extends over 13 amino acids. The V gene lost 2 bases and the J gene lost 2 bases, with 5 bases spanning the gap. CDR1 and CDR2 (germline): MRHNA, SNTAGT. The CDR3 nucleotides read TGTGCCAGCAGTGACACGGACACAGATACGCAGTATTTT. Translated, it gives CASSDTDTDTQYF.

This clonotype was detected once. The junction differs from germline at one of its ends, possibly a read error. The chain uses TRBV7-2 and TRBJ1-4; D possibly corresponds to TRBD1 (5 bases). The CDR3 totals 15 residues. Germline CDR1 reads SGHTA; CDR2 reads FQGNSA. CDR3 nucleotides: TGTGCCAGCAGCTCATACGACAGATCTAATGAAAAACGGTTTTTT. The encoded protein is CASSSYDRSNEKRFF.

This clonotype was seen many times. CDR3 in amino acids: CASRSGTEYNEQFF. CDR3 DNA: TGTGCCAGCCGATCCGGGACAGAATACAATGAGCAGTTCTTC. J is TRBJ2-1 and V is TRBV27; TRBD1 matches 7 bases. J gave up 4 bases and V 8 bases, and 8 bases lay outside the gene matches. Germline lookup yields CDR1 MNHEY and CDR2 SMNVEV (reference sequence). This CDR3 contains 14 residues.

This clonotype appeared many times. This sequence joins TRBV6-2 or TRBV6-3 and TRBJ1-2; D is perhaps TRBD1 (5 bases). This CDR3 region has 15 residues. In germline, CDR1 is MNHEY, CDR2 SVGEGT. Trimming cost V 6 bases and J 5 bases, with 19 bases left between them. The CDR3 loop reads CASSPGQLFWYGYTF. The CDR3 DNA follows: TGTGCCAGCAGCCCAGGACAACTCTTTTGGTATGGCTACACCTTC.

This clonotype was picked up many times. The chain combines TRBV18 with TRBJ2-1, with 10 bases identical to TRBD2. The CDR3 totals 16 residues. The V gene end was trimmed by 3 bases and the J gene end by 4 bases; junction bases not matched to a gene: 6. Germline V gene sequence: CDR1 KGHSH, CDR2 LQKENI. CDR3 amino acids: CASSPPSGGPYNEQFF. The CDR3, as DNA: TGTGCCAGCTCACCCCCTAGCGGGGGACCTTACAATGAGCAGTTCTTC.

The rearrangement joins TRBV7-2 to TRBJ2-5; D is unresolved. The CDR3 sequence is 14 residues long. Germline CDR1 is SGHTA and CDR2 is FQGNSA. V was shortened by 1 base and J by 11 bases, with 17 bases between the two germline ends. Here the CDR3 reads CASSLGMGYNEQYF. CDR3 nucleotides: TGTGCCAGCAGCTTAGGGATGGGCTACAATGAGCAGTACTTC.

This clonotype was observed a few times. This rearrangement joins TRBV7-8 to TRBJ1-2; 7 positions match TRBD1. After removal of 0 bases from V and 5 bases from J, the junction contained 6 bases not matched to a gene. CDR3 size: 15 residues. CDR1 and CDR2 from the germline V gene are SGHVS and FQNEAQ. The CDR3 region has the DNA TGTGCCAGCAGCTTAGCGGGACAGCTGTCTTATGGCTACACCTTC. Its translation: CASSLAGQLSYGYTF.

As to this clonotype: This may be a read error: a much more frequent sequence differs by one nucleotide. The chain joins TRBV7-2 to TRBJ1-3, with D perhaps matching TRBD1 (5 bases). There are 14 residues in the CDR3. Germline V gene data show CDR1 as SGHTA and CDR2 as FQGNSA. The CDR3 reads CASSLGTTGSTIYF. The CDR3 region has the DNA TGTGCCAGCAGCTTAGGCACCACAGGAAGCACCATATATTTT.

In regard to this clonotype: Since a much larger clone is just one base distant, this may be a read error. This rearrangement joins TRBV28 to TRBJ2-7; a possible D gene is TRBD2 (5 bases). CDR1 MDHEN and CDR2 SYDVKM come from the germline V gene. CDR3 length: 13 amino acids. The CDR3 DNA is TGTGCCAGCGGCGTTTCCCCTGACTACGAGCGGTACTTC. This gives the protein CASGVSPDYERYF. Combining the CDR3 with reference TRBV28 and TRBJ2-7 gives the whole variable domain DVKVTQSSRYLVKRTGEKVFLECVQDMDHENMFWYRQDPGLGLRLIYFSYDVKMKEKGDIPEGYSVSREKKERFSLILESASTNQTSMYLCASGVSPDYERYFGPGTRLTVT.

This clonotype came up many times. The junction departs from the called germline gene at one end, perhaps through a read error. The V gene is TRBV3-1, the J gene TRBJ2-7; perhaps TRBD2 as D (5 bases). This CDR3 has 11 amino acids. Germline V lookup: CDR1 LGHDT, CDR2 YNNKEL (reference sequence). The CDR3 DNA sequence: TGCGCCAGCAGCCAAGAGGGCGAGCAGTACTTC. Translation gives CASSQEGEQYF.

As for this clonotype: One end of the junction does not line up with germline, which may come from a read error. The rearrangement joins TRBV7-9 to TRBJ2-7; 7 nucleotides agree with TRBD1. Looked up from germline, CDR1 is SEHNR and CDR2 is FQNEAQ (reference sequence). This CDR3 is 14 amino acids long. CDR3 in amino acids: CACSYRDSSYEQYF. The CDR3 nucleotides are TGTGCCTGCAGCTACCGGGACAGCTCCTACGAGCAGTACTTC.

This clonotype occurred many times. The chain links TRBV20-1 to TRBJ1-5; possible D gene TRBD1, 6 bases. The germline V gene encodes CDR1 DFQATT and CDR2 SNEGSKA (reference sequence). The CDR3 has 14 residues. With 6 bases removed from V and 1 base from J, the gap between germline ends came to 13 bases. CDR3 sequence: CSAFRGASNQPQHF. In DNA form, the CDR3 reads TGCAGTGCATTCCGGGGGGCGAGCAATCAGCCCCAGCATTTT.

The V gene is TRBV27, the J gene TRBJ2-6; D gene uncertain. Germline V gene data show CDR1 as MNHEY and CDR2 as SMNVEV (reference sequence). With 0 bases removed from V and 0 bases from J, the gap between germline ends came to 6 bases. This CDR3 is built from 16 residues. CDR3 DNA sequence: TGTGCCAGCAGTTTATCGGCAGTCTCTGGGGCCAACGTCCTGACTTTC. It yields the protein CASSLSAVSGANVLTF.

This chain links TRBV12-3 or TRBV12-4 with TRBJ2-7; TRBD1 matches at 8 bases. The CDR3 runs to 13 residues. Germline trimming cut 3 bases from V and 6 bases from J; bases unmatched to any gene: 4. The CDR3: CASSFRQGTEQYF. CDR3 sequence (DNA): TGTGCCAGCAGTTTCAGACAGGGGACCGAGCAGTACTTC.

The J gene is TRBJ2-3, the V gene TRBV20-1, with 9 nucleotides matching TRBD2. The trim removed 3 bases at V and 4 bases at J, leaving 11 bases unmatched. Germline assignment: CDR1 DFQATT and CDR2 SNEGSKA (reference sequence). The CDR3 covers 16 residues. CDR3 region: CSARRGGAGVADTQYF. The DNA of the CDR3 is TGCAGTGCTAGGCGGGGGGGAGCTGGCGTGGCAGATACGCAGTATTTT.

About this clonotype itself: A read error may account for a junction end that differs from germline. As DNA, the CDR3 is TGTGCCAGCAGCGCAACCACAGGGGTCACCGGGGAGCGGTTTTTT. As protein: CASSATTGVTGERFF. This chain uses TRBV9 with TRBJ2-2; 7 nucleotides align to TRBD1. The germline gives CDR1 SGDLS, CDR2 YYNGEE. The CDR3 spans 15 residues.

This clonotype showed up many times. J is TRBJ2-7 and V is TRBV28; 8 nucleotides match TRBD1. CDR1 is MDHEN, CDR2 SYDVKM, per germline. The ends lost 6 bases at V and 4 bases at J; junction bases unmatched: 11. The CDR3 runs 15 residues. CDR3 bases: TGTGCCAGCAGGATCCAGGGGGCGCGTCCATACGAGCAGTACTTC. Its translation is CASRIQGARPYEQYF.

This clonotype was detected a few times. The chain joins TRBV7-9 to TRBJ2-2, with 7 positions matching TRBD1. Germline values: CDR1 SEHNR, CDR2 FQNEAQ (reference sequence). The CDR3 extends over 15 amino acids. Losses at the gene ends were 5 bases for V and 9 bases for J; bases not matched to a gene: 12. The CDR3 nucleotides read TGTGCCAGCAGCGAAGGCGGACAGGCGTACCGGGAGCTGTTTTTT. Translated: CASSEGGQAYRELFF.

The chain couples TRBV20-1 to TRBJ1-5, with TRBD1 matching 8 bases. This CDR3 contains 14 residues. V was clipped by 4 bases and J by 6 bases; unmatched bases: 8. CDR1 and CDR2 (germline): DFQATT, SNEGSKA (reference sequence). The CDR3 DNA sequence: TGCAGTGCTACCGGACAGGGCGGGGGTCAGCCCCAGCATTTT. Translated, it gives CSATGQGGGQPQHF.